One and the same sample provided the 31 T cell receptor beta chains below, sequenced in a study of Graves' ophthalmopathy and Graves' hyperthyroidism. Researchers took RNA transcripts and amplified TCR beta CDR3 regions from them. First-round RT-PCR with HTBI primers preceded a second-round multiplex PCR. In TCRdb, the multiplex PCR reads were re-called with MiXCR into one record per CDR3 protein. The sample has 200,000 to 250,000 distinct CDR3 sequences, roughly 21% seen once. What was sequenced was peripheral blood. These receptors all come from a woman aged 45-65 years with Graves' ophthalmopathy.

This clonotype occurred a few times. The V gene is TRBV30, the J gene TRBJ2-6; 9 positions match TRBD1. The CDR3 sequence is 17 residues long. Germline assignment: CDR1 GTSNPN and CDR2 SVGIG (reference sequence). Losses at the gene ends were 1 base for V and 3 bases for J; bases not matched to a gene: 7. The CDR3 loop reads CAWSAGQGLGGANVLTF. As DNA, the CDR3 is TGTGCCTGGAGTGCGGGACAGGGTCTTGGTGGGGCCAACGTCCTGACTTTC.

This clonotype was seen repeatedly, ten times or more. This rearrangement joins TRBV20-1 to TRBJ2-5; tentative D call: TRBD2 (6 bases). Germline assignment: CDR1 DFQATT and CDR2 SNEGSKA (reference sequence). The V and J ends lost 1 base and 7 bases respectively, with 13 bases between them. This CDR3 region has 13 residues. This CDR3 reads CSARGGDFGTQYF. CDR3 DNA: TGCAGTGCTAGAGGCGGGGACTTCGGGACCCAGTACTTC.

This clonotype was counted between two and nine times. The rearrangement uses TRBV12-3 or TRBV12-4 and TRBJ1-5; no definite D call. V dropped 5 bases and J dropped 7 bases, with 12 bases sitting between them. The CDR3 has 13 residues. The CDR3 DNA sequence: TGTGCCAGCAGTCTGGACCCGGCCCAGCCCCAGCATTTT. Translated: CASSLDPAQPQHF.

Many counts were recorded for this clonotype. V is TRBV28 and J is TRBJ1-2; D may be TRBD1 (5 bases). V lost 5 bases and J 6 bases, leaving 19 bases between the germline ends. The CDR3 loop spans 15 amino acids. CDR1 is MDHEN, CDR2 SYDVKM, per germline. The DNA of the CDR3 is TGTGCCAGCAGTATACCCCGTTGGGGGGAGGATGGCTACACCTTC. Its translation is CASSIPRWGEDGYTF.

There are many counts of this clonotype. The CDR3 loop reads CATLVPGRNEQYF. CDR3 nucleotides: TGTGCCACCCTCGTCCCAGGGCGGAACGAGCAGTACTTC. The chain has TRBV6-5 and TRBJ2-7; D may be TRBD1 (5 bases). CDR3 length equals 13 residues. The germline gives CDR1 MNHEY, CDR2 SVGAGI. The V end lost 10 bases, the J end lost 5 bases, and 18 bases lay between the germline ends.

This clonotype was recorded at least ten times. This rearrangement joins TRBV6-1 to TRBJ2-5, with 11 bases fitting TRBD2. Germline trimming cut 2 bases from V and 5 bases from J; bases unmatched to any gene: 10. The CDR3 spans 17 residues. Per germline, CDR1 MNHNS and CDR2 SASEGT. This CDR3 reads CASSELAGGGVYETQYF. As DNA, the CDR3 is TGTGCCAGCAGTGAACTAGCGGGAGGAGGAGTATACGAGACCCAGTACTTC.

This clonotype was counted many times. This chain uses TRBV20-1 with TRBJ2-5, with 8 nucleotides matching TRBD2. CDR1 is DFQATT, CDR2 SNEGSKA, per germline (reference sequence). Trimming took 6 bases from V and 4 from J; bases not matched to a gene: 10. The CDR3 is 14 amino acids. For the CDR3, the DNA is TGCAGTGCCGATTGGACGGGAGGGGGAGAGACCCAGTACTTC. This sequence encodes CSADWTGGGETQYF.

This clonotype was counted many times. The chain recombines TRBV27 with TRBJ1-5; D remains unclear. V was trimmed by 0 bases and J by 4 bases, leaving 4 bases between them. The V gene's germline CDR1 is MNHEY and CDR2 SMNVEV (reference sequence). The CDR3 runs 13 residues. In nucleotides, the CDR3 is TGTGCCAGCAGTTTATCACGGAATCAGCCCCAGCATTTT. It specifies CASSLSRNQPQHF.

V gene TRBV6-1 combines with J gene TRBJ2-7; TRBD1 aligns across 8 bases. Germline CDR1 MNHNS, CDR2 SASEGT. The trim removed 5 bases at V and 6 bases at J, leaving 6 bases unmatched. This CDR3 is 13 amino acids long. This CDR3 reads CASSRDRRTEQYF. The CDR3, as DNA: TGTGCCAGCAGTCGGGACAGGAGAACCGAGCAGTACTTC.

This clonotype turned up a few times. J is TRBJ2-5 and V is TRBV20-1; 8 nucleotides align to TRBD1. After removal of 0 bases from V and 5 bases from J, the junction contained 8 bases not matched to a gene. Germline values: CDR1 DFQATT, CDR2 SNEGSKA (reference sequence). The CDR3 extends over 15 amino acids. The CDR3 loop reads CSARDGGRGPETQYF. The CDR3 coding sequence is TGCAGTGCTAGAGACGGGGGCAGGGGGCCTGAGACCCAGTACTTC.

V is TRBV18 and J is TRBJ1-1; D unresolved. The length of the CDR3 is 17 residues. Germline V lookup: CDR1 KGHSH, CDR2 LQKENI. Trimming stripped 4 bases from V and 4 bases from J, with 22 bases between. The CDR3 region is CASSLDIGVRFFTEAFF. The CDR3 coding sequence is TGTGCCAGCTCACTCGACATCGGGGTCAGGTTTTTCACTGAAGCTTTCTTT.

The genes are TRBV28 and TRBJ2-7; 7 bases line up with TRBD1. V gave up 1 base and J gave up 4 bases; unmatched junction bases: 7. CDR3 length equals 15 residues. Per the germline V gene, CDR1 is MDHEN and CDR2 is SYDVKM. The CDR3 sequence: CASSLSEGGKYEQYF. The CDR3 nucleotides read TGTGCCAGCAGTTTATCGGAAGGGGGCAAGTACGAGCAGTACTTC.

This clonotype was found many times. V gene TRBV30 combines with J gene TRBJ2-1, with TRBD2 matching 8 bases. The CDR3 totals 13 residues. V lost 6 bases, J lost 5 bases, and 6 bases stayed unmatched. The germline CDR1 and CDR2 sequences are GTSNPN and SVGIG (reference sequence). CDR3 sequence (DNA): TGTGCCTGCTTGCGGGAGGACCACAATGAGCAGTTCTTC. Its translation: CACLREDHNEQFF.

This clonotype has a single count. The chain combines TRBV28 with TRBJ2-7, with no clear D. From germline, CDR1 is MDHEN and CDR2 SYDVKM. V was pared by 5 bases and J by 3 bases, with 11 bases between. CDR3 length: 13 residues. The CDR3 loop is CASSASDRYEQYF. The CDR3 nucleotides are TGTGCCAGCAGTGCTTCAGACCGCTACGAGCAGTACTTC.

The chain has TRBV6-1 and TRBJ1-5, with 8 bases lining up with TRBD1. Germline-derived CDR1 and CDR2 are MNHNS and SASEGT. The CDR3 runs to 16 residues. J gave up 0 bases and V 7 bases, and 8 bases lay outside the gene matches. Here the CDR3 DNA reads TGTGCCAGCATCGCCGGACAGGGTGATAGCAATCAGCCCCAGCATTTT. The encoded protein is CASIAGQGDSNQPQHF.

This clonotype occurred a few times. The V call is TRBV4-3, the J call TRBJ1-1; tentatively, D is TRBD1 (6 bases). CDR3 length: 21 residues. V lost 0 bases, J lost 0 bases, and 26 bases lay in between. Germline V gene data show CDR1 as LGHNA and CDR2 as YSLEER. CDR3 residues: CASSQEGRQGSPPPMNTEAFF. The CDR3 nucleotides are TGCGCCAGCAGCCAAGAGGGCCGGCAGGGGTCGCCCCCCCCCATGAACACTGAAGCTTTCTTT.

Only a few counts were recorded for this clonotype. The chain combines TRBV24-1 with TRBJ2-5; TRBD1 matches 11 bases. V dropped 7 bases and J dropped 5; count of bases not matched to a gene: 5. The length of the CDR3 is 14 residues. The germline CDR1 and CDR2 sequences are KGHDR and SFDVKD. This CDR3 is CATRGQGAGETQYF. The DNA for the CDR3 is TGTGCCACCAGAGGACAGGGGGCCGGGGAGACCCAGTACTTC.

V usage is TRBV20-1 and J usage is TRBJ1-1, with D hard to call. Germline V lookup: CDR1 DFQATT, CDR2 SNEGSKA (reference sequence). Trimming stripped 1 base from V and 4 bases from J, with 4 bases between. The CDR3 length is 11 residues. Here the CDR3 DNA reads TGCAGTGCTAGAGTAGGCACTGAAGCTTTCTTT. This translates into CSARVGTEAFF.

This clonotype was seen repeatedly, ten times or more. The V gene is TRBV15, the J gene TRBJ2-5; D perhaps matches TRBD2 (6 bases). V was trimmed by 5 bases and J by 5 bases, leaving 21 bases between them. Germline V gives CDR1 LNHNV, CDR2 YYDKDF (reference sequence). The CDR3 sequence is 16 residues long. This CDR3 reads CATSGQTRRGRETQYF. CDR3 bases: TGTGCCACCAGCGGTCAGACGAGGCGGGGACGGGAGACCCAGTACTTC.

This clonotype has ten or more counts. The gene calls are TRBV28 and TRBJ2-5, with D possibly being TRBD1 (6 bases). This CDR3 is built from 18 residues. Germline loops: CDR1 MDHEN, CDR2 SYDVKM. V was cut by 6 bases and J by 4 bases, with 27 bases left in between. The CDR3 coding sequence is TGTGCCAGCAGCTCTGGGTTGGGGGCCCTTAGGGACGGAGAGACCCAGTACTTC. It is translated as CASSSGLGALRDGETQYF.

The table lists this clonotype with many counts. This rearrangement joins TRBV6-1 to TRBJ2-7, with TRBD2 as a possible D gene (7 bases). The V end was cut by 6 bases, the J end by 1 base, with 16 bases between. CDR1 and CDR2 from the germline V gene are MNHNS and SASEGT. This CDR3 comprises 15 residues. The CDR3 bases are TGTGCCAGCAGGTCTACAGGGAGGGCTTCCTACGAGCAGTACTTC. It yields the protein CASRSTGRASYEQYF.

This CDR3 is CASTASGSRYEQYF. The CDR3 DNA is TGTGCCAGCACCGCTAGCGGGAGTAGGTACGAGCAGTACTTC. The rearrangement links TRBV6-1 to TRBJ2-7, with TRBD2 matching over 10 bases. This CDR3 is built from 14 residues. V lost 7 bases and J lost 4; bases outside the gene matches: 7. Germline CDR1 reads MNHNS; CDR2 reads SASEGT.

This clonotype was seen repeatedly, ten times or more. CDR3 coding DNA: TGCAGCGTCGGGACTAGCGTTAACGAGCAGTACTTC. Its translation: CSVGTSVNEQYF. This chain connects TRBV29-1 to TRBJ2-7, with TRBD2 identical over 10 bases. V dropped 6 bases and J dropped 5; count of bases not matched to a gene: 4. Germline V gives CDR1 SQVTM, CDR2 ANQGSEA. The CDR3 spans 12 residues.

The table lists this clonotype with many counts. In DNA form, the CDR3 reads TGTGCCGGATCGCGGGAGATCGGGGAGCTGTTTTTT. The encoded protein is CAGSREIGELFF. The chain combines TRBV2 with TRBJ2-2; 7 bases fit TRBD2. This CDR3 spans 12 amino acids. The V segment lost 11 bases and the J segment 7 bases; nucleotides outside the gene matches: 7. CDR1 SNHLY and CDR2 FYNNEI come from the germline V gene.

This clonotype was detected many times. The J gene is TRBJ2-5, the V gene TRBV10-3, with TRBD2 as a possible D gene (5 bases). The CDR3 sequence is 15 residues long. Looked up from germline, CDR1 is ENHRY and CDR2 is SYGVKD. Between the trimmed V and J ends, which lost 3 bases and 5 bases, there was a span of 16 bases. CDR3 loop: CAISDKGWTSETQYF. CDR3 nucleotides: TGTGCCATCAGTGATAAAGGGTGGACTTCTGAGACCCAGTACTTC.

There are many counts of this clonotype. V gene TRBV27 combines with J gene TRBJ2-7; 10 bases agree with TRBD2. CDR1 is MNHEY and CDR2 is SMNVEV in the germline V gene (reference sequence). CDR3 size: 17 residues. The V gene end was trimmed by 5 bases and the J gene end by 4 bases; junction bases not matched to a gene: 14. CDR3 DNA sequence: TGTGCCAGCAGTCCACAGCCATATAGCGGGAGGTATTACGAGCAGTACTTC. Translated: CASSPQPYSGRYYEQYF.

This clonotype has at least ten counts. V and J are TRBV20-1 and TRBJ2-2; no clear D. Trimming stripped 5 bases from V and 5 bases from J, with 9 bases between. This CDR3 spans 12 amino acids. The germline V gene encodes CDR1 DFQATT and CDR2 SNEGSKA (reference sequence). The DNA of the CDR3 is TGCAGTGCTTCCAGACGGACCGGGGAGCTGTTTTTT. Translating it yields CSASRRTGELFF.

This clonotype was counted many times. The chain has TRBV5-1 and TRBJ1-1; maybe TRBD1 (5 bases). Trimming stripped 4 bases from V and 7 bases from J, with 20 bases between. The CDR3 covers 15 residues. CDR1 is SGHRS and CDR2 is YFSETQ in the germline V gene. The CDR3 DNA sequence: TGCGCCAGCAGCCAGGGTTTGGAAGGAAAGGTTGAAGCTTTCTTT. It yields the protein CASSQGLEGKVEAFF.

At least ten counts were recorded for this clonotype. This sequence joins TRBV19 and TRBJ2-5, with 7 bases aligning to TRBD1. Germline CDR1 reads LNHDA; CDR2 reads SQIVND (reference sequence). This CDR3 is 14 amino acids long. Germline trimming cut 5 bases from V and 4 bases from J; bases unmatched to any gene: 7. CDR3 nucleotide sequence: TGTGCCAGTAGTGTAACAGGGGTTGGAGAGACCCAGTACTTC. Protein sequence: CASSVTGVGETQYF.

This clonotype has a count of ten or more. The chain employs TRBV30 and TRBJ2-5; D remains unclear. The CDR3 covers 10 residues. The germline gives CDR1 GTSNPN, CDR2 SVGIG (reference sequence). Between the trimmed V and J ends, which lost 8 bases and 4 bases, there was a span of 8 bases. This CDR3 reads CALAVETQYF. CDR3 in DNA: TGTGCCCTGGCGGTAGAGACCCAGTACTTC.

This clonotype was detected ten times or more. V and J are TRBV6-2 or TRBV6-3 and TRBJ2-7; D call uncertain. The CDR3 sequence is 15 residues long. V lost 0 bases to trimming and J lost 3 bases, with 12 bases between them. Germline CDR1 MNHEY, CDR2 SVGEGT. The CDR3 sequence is CASSYSASSNYEQYF. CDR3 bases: TGTGCCAGCAGTTACTCTGCCTCGTCCAACTACGAGCAGTACTTC.